This T cell receptor beta chain derives from a study of cytomegalovirus exposure and HLA in healthy donors (dated by TCRdb to about 2017). With regard to the full study: In an earlier analysis of some 610 of the donors, 276 Gb of sequence data and 90 million to 120 million unique TCR beta sequences from roughly 200 million T cells were reported. Alongside the repertoire data, information on donor age, sex, ethnicity and CMV serostatus was compiled. Besides the first cohort of around 700 subjects, a separate validation cohort made up of around 120 different subjects was used. The study used immunosequencing to profile the T cell repertoires of 666 subjects and linked those repertoires to cytomegalovirus serostatus. To study patterns of TCR occurrence, a later analysis re-analyzed previously published TCR beta repertoires from around 660 donors and added high-resolution HLA genotyping. All discovery cohort repertoires had been generated on a single sequencing platform. The study combined high-throughput TCR immunosequencing, statistical association of individual TCRs with disease status, and machine learning to predict cytomegalovirus infection status. HLA typing included class I and class II loci at four-digit resolution. Of the roughly 400 genotyped donors, roughly 85% fell in the genetic ancestry cluster associated with self-reported Caucasian donors. A later genetic analysis took genome-wide SNP genotypes for about 55% of the 666 donors and used that subset as a discovery cohort. The study aimed to test whether signatures of past pathogen exposure could be identified by cataloging public T cell receptors. The number of donors typed differed by locus, with about 620-630 for A, B, C, DRB1 and DQB1, roughly 520 for DQA1, some 570 for DPA1, and around 460 for DPB1. Five DR-DQ haplotypes were treated as single units for association and clustering because of strong linkage in the cohort. In the later analysis, no new phenotypic data were used to find candidate immune exposures; instead, reliance was placed on TCR beta sequences and their occurrence across donors. On average, around 240,000 unique TCR beta nucleotide sequences were sequenced per donor among some 420 genotyped donors of the cohort, with around 19% of those sequences being non-productive. An early release covering approximately 600 HLA-typed donors comprised 250 to 350 gigabases of sequencing data and 85 million or so unique TCR sequences. To decide whether each TCR beta V gene segment behaved as functional or pseudogenic, an earlier analysis of approximately 590 of the donors relied on high-throughput TCR beta sequencing. Study-level results and caveats: A few of the identified cytomegalovirus-associated TCR beta chains were confirmed in vitro to be specific for cytomegalovirus antigens. A later analysis found that TCR association rates varied across HLA loci, with DRB1 alleles showing the most associated TCRs and HLA-C alleles the fewest. In this cohort, only TCR beta chains were sequenced, and detectable features were limited by the absence of alpha or paired-chain data. An association between a missense DCLRE1C variant and V-gene and J-gene trimming of TCR beta chains was found in a later genetic analysis and replicated in an independent cohort. Several of the top co-occurrence clusters appeared to be linked to parvovirus B19, influenza, CMV and Epstein-Barr virus, according to a later analysis. Correlated functional status among segregating V segments might reflect linkage disequilibrium, but an unknown experimental factor could not be ruled out. In a later genetic analysis, fewer N-insertions in productive TCRs were reported among donors in an Asian-associated ancestry cluster than the approximately 710-donor mean. Because counts were too low, roughly 16 rarely observed V segments, including chromosome 9 orphons, were left out of the earlier analysis of approximately 580 of the donors. The only immune exposure information available for the cohort was CMV serostatus. The presence/absence analyses assumed that sequencing depth was roughly uniform across donors, and that assumption may not be true. Some IMGT-functional V segments, including TRBV6-2 and TRBV6-3, could not be distinguished by the 87-base-pair reads and were therefore excluded. When HLA alleles, especially DR and DQ, strongly co-occurred, TCR associations were difficult to assign to individual alleles. Broadly in line with IMGT annotations, most TCR beta V segments showed up in productive rearrangements about 87% or about 30% of the time in an earlier analysis of several hundred of the donors. In a later analysis, some 18,000 TCR beta sequences were associated with specific HLA alleles at a false discovery rate of 0.05. In both the original and validation cohorts, the classifier was reported to diagnose cytomegalovirus status with high specificity and sensitivity. A total of 150 to 200 TCR beta chains were listed by the study as associated with cytomegalovirus. A further reported finding was that TCR beta sequences accurately predicted the HLA-A and HLA-B alleles for most subjects in the first cohort. A later analysis found that HLA-associated TCR beta chains were more clonally expanded and had lower generation probabilities than equally common non-associated chains. Most TCR sequences were seen in very few donors, while some public TCRs were found in many individuals. The authors suggested that the approach could potentially be extended to other disease states and immunological phenotypes. Because HLA typing was unavailable for some donors at each locus, only the typed subset was used in association tests. The sequencing pipeline was judged likely to have produced a cluster of highly shared sequence variants as a technical artifact. In a later analysis, most CMV-associated TCR beta chains were found to appear HLA-restricted, with HLA associations seemingly driven largely by CMV exposure.

Library preparation used the immunoSEQ multiplex PCR assay. For the multiplex PCR, a mixture combining 60 forward primers for TCR Vbeta segments and 13 reverse primers for TCR Jbeta segments was used. The CDR3 region of rearranged TCR beta genes was amplified from genomic DNA by a multiplex PCR assay. On the Illumina HiSeq System, the amplified TCR beta libraries were sequenced as 87-base-pair reads. On the study's bioinformatics: A later analysis counted approximately 76 million unique TCR beta chains across the 640 or so repertoires, and 10 million to 12 million of these chains were shared by at least two donors. To remove PCR and sequencing errors, raw reads were error-corrected and collapsed into unique sequences using a nearest-neighbor algorithm that merged closely related sequences. V, D and J gene segments were assigned by aligning CDR3 sequences to IMGT reference sequences. For a sequence to be retained, at least a six-nucleotide match to both a V gene segment and a J gene segment was required. Rearrangements were classified as productive when the CDR3 lacked stop codons and remained in frame with V and J, and all other rearrangements were classified as non-productive. CDR3 was defined according to IMGT convention as the region running from the second conserved V-encoded cysteine to the conserved J-encoded phenylalanine. In an earlier analysis of 550 to 650 of the donors, sequences lacking an unambiguous match to a single V gene segment were excluded. In an earlier analysis of approximately 590 of the donors, V segments were called functional above 56.7% productive rearrangements and were called segregating when the between-donor standard deviation exceeded 5%. A statistical classification framework was built for diagnosing cytomegalovirus status from the catalog of TCR beta chain sequences. A later analysis assigned V and J genes by comparing TCR nucleotide sequences with IMGT/GENE-DB human TR gene sequences. The TCRdist pipeline was used in a later analysis to assign CDR3 sequences and most-parsimonious VDJ recombination scenarios. In a later analysis, each TCR beta chain was defined by its CDR3 amino acid sequence together with its V-gene family, and reads without a unique V-gene family were excluded. In a later analysis, 450 to 600 highly shared, low-generation-probability nucleotide sequences were removed to address suspected cross-contamination and a sequencing artifact. For each public chain, a later analysis derived a clonal expansion index from normalized ranks of inferred template counts within each repertoire. Generation probabilities in a later analysis came from a VDJ recombination model fitted to out-of-frame rearrangements, and those results were checked against IGoR. In a later analysis, hypergeometric tests were used to score TCR-TCR, TCR-HLA and TCR-CMV co-occurrence, with a repertoire-size bias correction applied to TCR pairs. To estimate false discovery rates, a later analysis permuted the HLA or CMV assignments 20 times. In a later analysis, co-occurring TCRs were grouped using DBSCAN, and TCRdist sequence similarity was added for clustering within HLA-allele-positive subsets. Repertoires with fewer than 30,000 or more than 120,000 public chains were left out of co-occurrence clustering, as were a handful of repertoires with anomalous nucleotide sharing. TCRdb retrieved this table from immuneACCESS and kept in-frame rearrangements only. Not all clones are present; in checked studies, unresolved V genes account for under half, and no reason is known for the remainder. V, J and clone size are those of that table, while D and trimming were read from the DNA. The sample table records over 250,000 clones; roughly 70% of these occur just once. The ten largest account for 2% to 2.5% of the sample.

In its sample, this clone was seen a few times. The specificity of this receptor is unknown. Per-base quality was not reported, and no clone a single base away is much larger than it. At the DNA level, this CDR3 is encoded by other sequences in the same sample as well. The cohort was made up of roughly 670 healthy bone marrow donors. All cohort members were sampled while nominally healthy, although unrecorded immune exposures were likely present. The donor tested CMV seronegative, placing the donor among the approximately 360 seronegative members of the cohort. A peripheral blood sample was collected from each donor, and TCR beta sequencing was performed on peripheral blood mononuclear cells. The Qiagen DNeasy Blood Extraction Kit was used to extract genomic DNA from the blood cell samples. After removal of 3 bases from V and 2 bases from J, the junction retains 1 base not matched to a gene. The germline V gene supplies CDR1 MGHRA and CDR2 YSYEKL. The CDR3, from cysteine to phenylalanine, totals 15 residues. The entry retains the CDR3 DNA only, 45 bases that are in frame from base 1.

The sequence links TRBV4-1 to TRBJ1-1, with 12 junctional bases fitting TRBD1. This clonotype was obtained from a female donor in good health and CMV-seronegative. Sequenced input: PBMCs. The DNA sequence reads TGCGCCAGCAGCCAGGGACAGGGGGCAAACACTGAAGCTTTCTTT. Its coded protein is CASSQGQGANTEAFF.